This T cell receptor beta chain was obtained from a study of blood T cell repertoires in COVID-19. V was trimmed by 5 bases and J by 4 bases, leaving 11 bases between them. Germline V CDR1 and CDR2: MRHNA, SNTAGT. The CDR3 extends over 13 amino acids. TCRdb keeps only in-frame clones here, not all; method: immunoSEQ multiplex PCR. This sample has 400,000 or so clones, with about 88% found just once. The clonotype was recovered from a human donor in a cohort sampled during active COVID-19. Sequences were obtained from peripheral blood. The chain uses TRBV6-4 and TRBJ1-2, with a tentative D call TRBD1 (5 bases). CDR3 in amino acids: CASSRGPSYGYTF. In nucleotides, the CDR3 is TGTGCCAGCAGTAGGGGCCCTAGCTATGGCTACACCTTC.